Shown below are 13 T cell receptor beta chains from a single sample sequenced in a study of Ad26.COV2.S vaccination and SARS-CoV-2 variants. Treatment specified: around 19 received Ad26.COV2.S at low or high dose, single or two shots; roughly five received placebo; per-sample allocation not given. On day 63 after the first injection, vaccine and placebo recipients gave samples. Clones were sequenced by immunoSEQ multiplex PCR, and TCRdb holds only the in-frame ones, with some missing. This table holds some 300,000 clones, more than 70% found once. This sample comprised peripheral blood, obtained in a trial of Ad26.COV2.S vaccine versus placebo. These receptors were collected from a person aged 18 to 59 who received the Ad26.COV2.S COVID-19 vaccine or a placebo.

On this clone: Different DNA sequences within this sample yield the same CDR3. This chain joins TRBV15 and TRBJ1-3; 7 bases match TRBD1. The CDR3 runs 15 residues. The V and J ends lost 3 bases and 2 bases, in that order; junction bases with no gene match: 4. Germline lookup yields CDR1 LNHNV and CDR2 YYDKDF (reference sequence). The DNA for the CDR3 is TGTGCCACCAGCAGGGATACAGGGGCTGGAAACACCATATATTTT. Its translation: CATSRDTGAGNTIYF.

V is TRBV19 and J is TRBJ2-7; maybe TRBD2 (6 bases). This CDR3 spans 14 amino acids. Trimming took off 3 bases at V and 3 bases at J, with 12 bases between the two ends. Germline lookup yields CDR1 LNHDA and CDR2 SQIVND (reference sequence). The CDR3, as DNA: TGTGCCAGTAGTATTGGGGGGAACGACTACGAGCAGTACTTC. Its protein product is CASSIGGNDYEQYF.

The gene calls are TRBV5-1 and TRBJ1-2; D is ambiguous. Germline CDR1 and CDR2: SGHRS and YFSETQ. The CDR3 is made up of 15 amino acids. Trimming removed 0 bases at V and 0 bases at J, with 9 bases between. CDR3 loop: CASSLGTGSNYGYTF. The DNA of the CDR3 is TGCGCCAGCAGCTTGGGGACCGGGTCTAACTATGGCTACACCTTC.

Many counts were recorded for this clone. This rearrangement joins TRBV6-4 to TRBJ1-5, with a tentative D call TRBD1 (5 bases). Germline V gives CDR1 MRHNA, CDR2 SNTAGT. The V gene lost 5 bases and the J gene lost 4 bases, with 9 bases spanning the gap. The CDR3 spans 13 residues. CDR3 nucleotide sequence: TGTGCCAGCAGTCCGACAGAAAATCAGCCCCAGCATTTT. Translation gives CASSPTENQPQHF.

The CDR3, as DNA: TGTGCCAGCTCACCGATAGGGGCTAACTATGGCTACACCTTC. Its translation: CASSPIGANYGYTF. The gene calls are TRBV18 and TRBJ1-2; weak D call: TRBD1 (5 bases). The germline V and J ends were trimmed by 3 bases and 0 bases, with 8 bases remaining between them. In germline, CDR1 is KGHSH, CDR2 LQKENI. There are 14 residues in the CDR3.

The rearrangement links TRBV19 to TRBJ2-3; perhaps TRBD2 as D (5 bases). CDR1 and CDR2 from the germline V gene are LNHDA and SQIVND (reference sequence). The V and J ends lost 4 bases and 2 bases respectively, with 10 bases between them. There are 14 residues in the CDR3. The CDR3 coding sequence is TGTGCCAGTAGTACCGGACTCGACACAGATACGCAGTATTTT. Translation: CASSTGLDTDTQYF.

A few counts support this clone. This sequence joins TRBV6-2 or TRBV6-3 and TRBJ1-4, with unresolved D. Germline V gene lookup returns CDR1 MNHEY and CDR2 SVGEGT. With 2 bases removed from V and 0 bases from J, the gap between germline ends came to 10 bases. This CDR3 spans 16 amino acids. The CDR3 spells CASSYSPSATNEKLFF. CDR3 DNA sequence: TGTGCCAGCAGTTACAGCCCGAGTGCAACTAATGAAAAACTGTTTTTT.

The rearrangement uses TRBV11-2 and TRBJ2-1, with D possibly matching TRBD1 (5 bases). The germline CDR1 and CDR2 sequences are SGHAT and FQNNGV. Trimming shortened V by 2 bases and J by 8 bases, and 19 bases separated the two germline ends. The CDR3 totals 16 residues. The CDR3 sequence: CASSLLQGFRVDEQFF. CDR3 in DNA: TGTGCCAGCAGCTTACTTCAAGGGTTCAGGGTGGATGAGCAGTTCTTC.

For the CDR3, the DNA is TGTGCCAGCAGCTTTGACGGGTTCTATGGCTACACCTTC. Amino acid sequence: CASSFDGFYGYTF. The chain employs TRBV12-3 or TRBV12-4 and TRBJ1-2, with D hard to call. V lost 6 bases, J lost 4 bases, and 12 bases lay in between. CDR3 length: 13 residues.

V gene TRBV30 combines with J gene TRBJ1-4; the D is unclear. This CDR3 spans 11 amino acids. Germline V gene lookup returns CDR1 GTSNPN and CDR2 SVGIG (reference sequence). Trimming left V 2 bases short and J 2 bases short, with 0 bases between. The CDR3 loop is CAWSTNEKLFF. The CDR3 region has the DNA TGTGCCTGGAGTACTAATGAAAAACTGTTTTTT.

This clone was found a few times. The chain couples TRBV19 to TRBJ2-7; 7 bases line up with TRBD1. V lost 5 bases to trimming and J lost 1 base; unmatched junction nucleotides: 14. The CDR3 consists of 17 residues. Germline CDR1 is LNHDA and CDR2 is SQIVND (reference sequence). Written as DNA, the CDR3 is TGTGCCAGTAGTCCGCGACCAGGGACAGCAAGGTCCTACGAGCAGTACTTC. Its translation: CASSPRPGTARSYEQYF.

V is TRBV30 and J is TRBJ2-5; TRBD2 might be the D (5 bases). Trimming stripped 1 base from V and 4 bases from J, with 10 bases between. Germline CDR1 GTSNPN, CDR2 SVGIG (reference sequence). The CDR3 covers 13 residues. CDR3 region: CAWSGGFGETQYF. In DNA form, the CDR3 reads TGTGCCTGGAGTGGAGGGTTCGGAGAGACCCAGTACTTC.

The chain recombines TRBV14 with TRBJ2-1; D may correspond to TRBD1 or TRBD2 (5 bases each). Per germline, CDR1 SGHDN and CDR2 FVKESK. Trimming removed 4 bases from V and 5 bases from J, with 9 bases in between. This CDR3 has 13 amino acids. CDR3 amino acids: CASSRGINNEQFF. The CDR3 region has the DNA TGTGCCAGCAGCCGGGGGATTAACAATGAGCAGTTCTTC.